One sample yielded the 14 T cell receptor beta chains listed below, sequenced in a study of T cell responses to AZD1222 COVID-19 vaccine. Generated by immunoSEQ multiplex PCR, the TCRdb table keeps only in-frame clones and is missing some. The sample holds about 120,000 clones, about 92% seen once. Material: peripheral blood, obtained on day 0 of MenACWY control vaccination. The receptors were sampled from an adult in good health.

The chain joins TRBV5-1 to TRBJ2-7; 7 nucleotides match TRBD1. Germline V gene data show CDR1 as SGHRS and CDR2 as YFSETQ. There are 15 residues in the CDR3. The V gene end was trimmed by 1 base and the J gene end by 1 base; junction bases not matched to a gene: 5. The CDR3 region is CASSLRGRLSYEQYV. The CDR3 coding sequence is TGCGCCAGCAGCTTGAGGGGGCGATTGTCCTACGAGCAGTACGTC.

CDR3 region: CASSLGDRGYTF. The CDR3 bases are TGTGCCAGCAGCTTGGGGGACCGGGGCTACACCTTC. The rearrangement joins TRBV7-9 to TRBJ1-2; weak D call: TRBD1 (5 bases). With 3 bases removed from V and 8 bases from J, the gap between germline ends came to 10 bases. The germline V gene has CDR1 SEHNR and CDR2 FQNEAQ (reference sequence). CDR3 length equals 12 residues.

The CDR3 reads CASSPRWRENTGELFF. The CDR3 DNA reads TGTGCCAGCAGCCCCCGGTGGCGGGAGAACACCGGGGAGCTGTTTTTT. The gene calls are TRBV9 and TRBJ2-2; a possible D gene is TRBD2 (6 bases). The germline CDR1 and CDR2 sequences are SGDLS and YYNGEE. Deletions cut 4 bases from V and 1 base from J, with 14 bases between. CDR3 length: 16 amino acids.

The gene calls are TRBV28 and TRBJ2-7, with TRBD2 matching over 12 bases. The CDR3 consists of 15 residues. Germline CDR1 reads MDHEN; CDR2 reads SYDVKM. Germline trimming cut 5 bases from V and 6 bases from J; bases unmatched to any gene: 8. Here the CDR3 DNA reads TGTGCCAGCAGTCCCCGGACTAGCGGGGTCGGCGAGCAGTACGTC. Encoded protein: CASSPRTSGVGEQYV.

The J gene is TRBJ1-6, the V gene TRBV3-1 (or the pseudogene TRBV3-2), with TRBD1 identical over 7 bases. Germline lookup yields CDR1 LGHDT and CDR2 YNNKEL (reference sequence). V lost 0 bases, J lost 0 bases, and 2 bases stayed unmatched. The CDR3 loop spans 17 amino acids. CDR3 in DNA: TGTGCCAGCAGCCAAGATCAGGGGGGCTCCTATAATTCACCCCTCCACTTT. Translation: CASSQDQGGSYNSPLHF.

This chain connects TRBV7-2 to TRBJ2-1; the D gene is possibly TRBD2 (6 bases). This CDR3 spans 13 amino acids. Germline-derived CDR1 and CDR2 are SGHTA and FQGNSA. The V and J ends lost 6 bases and 3 bases respectively, with 9 bases between them. CDR3 DNA: TGTGCCAGCAGACCGGGGGTCTACAATGAGCAGTTCTTC. It specifies CASRPGVYNEQFF.

This chain joins TRBV19 and TRBJ1-2; D is perhaps TRBD1 (6 bases). Germline V CDR1 and CDR2: LNHDA, SQIVND (reference sequence). V was pared by 1 base and J by 4 bases, with 13 bases between. The CDR3 is made up of 15 amino acids. CDR3 sequence reads: CASSIGDGTPYGYTF. The CDR3 coding sequence is TGTGCCAGTAGTATAGGCGACGGGACACCCTATGGCTACACCTTC.

The chain recombines TRBV12-3 or TRBV12-4 with TRBJ1-2; 7 nucleotides match TRBD1. The CDR3 is 13 amino acids. Trimming at V came to 2 bases and at J to 8 bases, leaving 5 bases not matched to a gene. CDR3 sequence: CASSLPTGYGYTF. The CDR3 nucleotides are TGTGCCAGCAGTTTACCGACAGGGTACGGCTACACCTTC.

The chain recombines TRBV19 with TRBJ2-5; 11 positions agree with TRBD2. V gave up 4 bases and J gave up 5 bases; unmatched junction bases: 12. There are 17 residues in the CDR3. CDR1 is LNHDA and CDR2 is SQIVND in the germline V gene (reference sequence). CDR3 nucleotides: TGTGCCAGTAGTAGGGGTAGCGGGAGGGCCGAAAGGGAGACCCAGTACTTC. Translating gives CASSRGSGRAERETQYF.

This chain uses TRBV28 with TRBJ2-3; TRBD2 matches 7 bases. The CDR3 is made up of 13 amino acids. Germline values: CDR1 MDHEN, CDR2 SYDVKM. With 8 bases clipped from V and 0 bases from J, the junction kept 2 bases outside the gene matches. The CDR3 protein is CASPSGSTDTQYF. The CDR3 DNA is TGTGCCAGCCCTAGCGGTAGCACAGATACGCAGTATTTT.

V and J are TRBV7-8 and TRBJ1-2, with 9 positions matching TRBD1. This CDR3 has 16 residues. V shed 5 bases and J 3 bases; nucleotides not matched to a gene: 10. Germline loops: CDR1 SGHVS, CDR2 FQNEAQ. The CDR3 DNA reads as TGTGCCAGCAGCCGCGGGACAGGGACAACTTACTATGGCTACACCTTC. This gives the protein CASSRGTGTTYYGYTF. Combining the CDR3 with reference TRBV7-8 and TRBJ1-2 gives the whole variable domain GAGVSQSPRYKVAKRGQDVALRCDPISGHVSLFWYQQALGQGPEFLTYFQNEAQLDKSGLPSDRFFAERPEGSVSTLKIQRTQQEDSAVYLCASSRGTGTTYYGYTFGSGTRLTVV.

This rearrangement joins TRBV7-2 to TRBJ1-4, with 12 positions matching TRBD1. Germline values: CDR1 SGHTA, CDR2 FQGNSA. The V segment lost 5 bases and the J segment 4 bases; nucleotides outside the gene matches: 8. The CDR3 extends over 17 amino acids. This CDR3 reads CASSRQGQGAYNEKLFF. Written as DNA, the CDR3 is TGTGCCAGCAGCCGCCAGGGACAGGGGGCTTATAATGAAAAACTGTTTTTT.

The J gene is TRBJ2-5, the V gene TRBV5-3; TRBD1 might be the D (5 bases). TRBV5-3 is an open reading frame, and its role is uncertain. Trimming left V 6 bases short and J 5 bases short, with 5 bases between. This CDR3 contains 10 residues. CDR3 in amino acids: CARKGETQYF. CDR3 coding DNA: TGTGCCAGAAAGGGGGAGACCCAGTACTTC.

This chain uses TRBV7-9 with TRBJ1-5; a weak D match, TRBD1 (6 bases). Germline CDR1 and CDR2: SEHNR and FQNEAQ (reference sequence). The CDR3 is made up of 17 amino acids. With 5 bases removed from V and 5 bases from J, the gap between germline ends came to 22 bases. The CDR3 DNA reads as TGTGCCAGCAGCGCTAATTTCCAAGGGACAACAGATCAGCCCCAGCATTTT. Its protein product is CASSANFQGTTDQPQHF.